Below are 20 T cell receptor beta chains sequenced from a single sample in a study of CD8 T cells in ankylosing spondylitis. TCRdb independently ran MiXCR on the 5' RACE reads; one entry per CDR3 protein. This sample has approximately 290,000 distinct CDR3 sequences, with less than 25% found just once. The sequencing input was blood, either unsorted or a sorted T cell fraction (not recorded which). The receptors here all came from a female donor with ankylosing spondylitis or in good health (not recorded which).

There are a few counts of this clonotype. This rearrangement joins TRBV6-5 to TRBJ2-7, with a possible D match to TRBD1 (5 bases). In germline, CDR1 is MNHEY, CDR2 SVGAGI. Trimming stripped 6 bases from V and 4 bases from J, with 7 bases between. The CDR3 extends over 11 amino acids. Here the CDR3 reads CASRTEYEQYF. The CDR3 bases are TGTGCCAGCAGGACAGAGTACGAGCAGTACTTC.

This clonotype turned up a few times. This chain uses TRBV18 with TRBJ1-6; no definite D call. Germline V gives CDR1 KGHSH, CDR2 LQKENI. Deletions cut 10 bases from V and 8 bases from J, with 12 bases between. The CDR3 consists of 12 residues. The CDR3 region has the DNA TGTGCCACCCGGACGAGACATTCACCCCTCCACTTT. Translating it yields CATRTRHSPLHF.

This clonotype has a handful of counts. The chain joins TRBV6-1 to TRBJ2-5; 12 bases are shared with TRBD2. CDR1 is MNHNS, CDR2 SASEGT, per germline. This CDR3 is 16 amino acids long. V was pared by 9 bases and J by 5 bases, with 13 bases of the junction left unmatched. As DNA, the CDR3 is TGTGCCAGTGGCGGGGCTAGCGGGAGGGCCGCGGAGACCCAGTACTTC. Translation: CASGGASGRAAETQYF.

This clonotype was detected a few times. This chain uses TRBV12-3 or TRBV12-4 with TRBJ1-2; D is unclear. The CDR3 loop spans 11 amino acids. The V and J ends lost 7 bases and 9 bases respectively, with 12 bases between them. The CDR3 DNA is TGTGCCAGCACCTGGGGTACAAGCTACACCTTC. Its protein is CASTWGTSYTF.

J is TRBJ2-3 and V is TRBV5-6, with D uncertain. Germline-derived CDR1 and CDR2 are SGHDT and YYEEEE. This CDR3 region has 15 residues. Trimming removed 0 bases at V and 2 bases at J, with 10 bases between. The CDR3 DNA sequence: TGTGCCAGCAGCTTGGGCTCTAGTGCCACAGATACGCAGTATTTT. This gives the protein CASSLGSSATDTQYF.

The V gene is TRBV5-4, the J gene TRBJ2-1; D gene uncertain. The CDR3 contains 13 residues. Per the germline V gene, CDR1 is SGHNT and CDR2 is YYREEE (reference sequence). Trimming removed 3 bases at V and 8 bases at J, with 12 bases between. The CDR3 sequence is CASSSPVVDEQFF. The CDR3, as DNA: TGTGCCAGCAGCTCCCCCGTTGTTGATGAGCAGTTCTTC.

The chain recombines TRBV7-9 with TRBJ2-3, with 9 nucleotides matching TRBD2. Trimming cost V 5 bases and J 2 bases; bases outside gene matches: 8. The CDR3 covers 16 residues. CDR1 and CDR2 (germline): SEHNR, FQNEAQ (reference sequence). The CDR3 DNA reads as TGTGCCAGCAGCCTCGGGACTAGCACGACCACAGATACGCAGTATTTT. It specifies CASSLGTSTTTDTQYF.

V is TRBV4-2 and J is TRBJ1-4; D remains unclear. This CDR3 contains 15 residues. The V end was cut by 0 bases, the J end by 8 bases, with 13 bases between. Germline V gene lookup returns CDR1 LGHNA and CDR2 YNFKEQ. The chain's CDR3 is CASSQEGGLGEKLFF. CDR3 sequence (DNA): TGTGCCAGCAGCCAAGAGGGCGGGCTCGGGGAAAAACTGTTTTTT.

The V gene is TRBV6-5, the J gene TRBJ2-1; 8 bases are a match to TRBD2. With V trimmed by 2 bases and J by 4 bases, 4 bases remained unmatched. From germline, CDR1 is MNHEY and CDR2 SVGAGI. The CDR3 contains 15 residues. CDR3 residues: CASSYGGRLYNEQFF. The CDR3 bases are TGTGCCAGCAGTTACGGCGGGAGGCTATACAATGAGCAGTTCTTC.

The V call is TRBV7-7, the J call TRBJ2-1, with unresolved D. Deletions cut 2 bases from V and 5 bases from J, with 7 bases between. CDR3 length: 13 residues. Germline loops: CDR1 SSHAT, CDR2 FNYEAQ (reference sequence). CDR3 DNA: TGTGCCAGCAGCTTAACAAGGGACAATGAGCAGTTCTTC. It is translated as CASSLTRDNEQFF.

This clonotype was observed a few times. The chain joins TRBV27 to TRBJ2-7; TRBD1 agrees at 10 bases. The CDR3 is 15 amino acids. The V segment lost 3 bases and the J segment 0 bases; nucleotides outside the gene matches: 2. Germline V gene lookup returns CDR1 MNHEY and CDR2 SMNVEV (reference sequence). This CDR3 reads CASSLWTGGSYEQYF. Here the CDR3 DNA reads TGTGCCAGCAGTTTGTGGACAGGGGGCTCCTACGAGCAGTACTTC.

This chain uses TRBV5-4 with TRBJ2-5; no clear D. Trimming took 2 bases from V and 4 from J, leaving 6 bases between them. CDR1 is SGHNT and CDR2 is YYREEE in the germline V gene (reference sequence). The length of the CDR3 is 12 residues. The CDR3, as DNA: TGTGCCAGCAGCTTACCAGCAGAGACCCAGTACTTC. Protein: CASSLPAETQYF.

The rearrangement links TRBV7-2 to TRBJ1-1; tentative D call: TRBD1 (6 bases). This CDR3 is built from 15 residues. Deletions cut 10 bases from V and 0 bases from J, with 18 bases between. The germline V gene has CDR1 SGHTA and CDR2 FQGNSA. CDR3 sequence: CATSGAGTVNTEAFF. As DNA, the CDR3 is TGTGCCACCTCAGGGGCTGGGACGGTGAACACTGAAGCTTTCTTT.

The chain links TRBV6-1 to TRBJ2-1; D is possibly TRBD2 (5 bases). Germline loops: CDR1 MNHNS, CDR2 SASEGT. The CDR3 spans 13 residues. V was clipped by 4 bases and J by 6 bases, with 10 bases between them. CDR3 in DNA: TGTGCCAGCAGTGCCCTACGGGGCAATGAGCAGTTCTTC. Translated, it gives CASSALRGNEQFF.

The chain recombines TRBV12-3 or TRBV12-4 with TRBJ2-1; the match to TRBD2 covers 11 bases. The length of the CDR3 is 15 residues. J lost 8 bases, V lost 3 bases, and 6 bases had no gene match. This CDR3 is CASSFGTSGSDEQFF. CDR3 DNA sequence: TGTGCCAGCAGTTTTGGGACTAGCGGTTCGGATGAGCAGTTCTTC.

This clonotype was detected many times. This chain connects TRBV29-1 to TRBJ2-7, with 10 bases matching TRBD1. The CDR3 is made up of 13 amino acids. CDR1 and CDR2 from the germline V gene are SQVTM and ANQGSEA. CDR3 residues: CNFFGTGVHEQYF. The CDR3 bases are TGCAACTTCTTTGGGACAGGGGTTCACGAGCAGTACTTC.

Only a few counts were recorded for this clonotype. This rearrangement joins TRBV18 to TRBJ2-3; 14 bases are shared with TRBD2. CDR1 KGHSH and CDR2 LQKENI come from the germline V gene. There are 16 residues in the CDR3. Trimming took 3 bases from V and 5 from J; bases not matched to a gene: 4. The chain's CDR3 is CASSPGTSGSGDTQYF. As DNA, the CDR3 is TGTGCCAGCTCACCCGGGACTAGCGGGAGCGGAGATACGCAGTATTTT.

This clonotype was detected many times. This chain links TRBV7-2 with TRBJ2-7; D remains ambiguous. Germline assignment: CDR1 SGHTA and CDR2 FQGNSA. The V gene lost 1 base and the J gene lost 4 bases, with 8 bases spanning the gap. The CDR3 is 13 amino acids. The CDR3: CASSLGFGYEQYF. The DNA for the CDR3 is TGTGCCAGCAGCTTAGGGTTCGGTTACGAGCAGTACTTC.

The rearrangement links TRBV4-3 to TRBJ2-1; 9 bases fit TRBD1. The CDR3 has 15 amino acids. After removal of 3 bases from V and 0 bases from J, the junction contained 0 bases not matched to a gene. Germline-derived CDR1 and CDR2 are LGHNA and YSLEER. The CDR3 DNA reads as TGCGCCAGCAGCCAGACAGGGGGCTCCTACAATGAGCAGTTCTTC. Translated: CASSQTGGSYNEQFF.

This clonotype was seen more than once but under ten times. The chain couples TRBV6-6 to TRBJ2-1; D gene ambiguous. Germline V lookup: CDR1 MNHNY, CDR2 SVGAGI (reference sequence). V was trimmed by 7 bases and J by 7 bases, leaving 14 bases between them. The CDR3 consists of 13 residues. The CDR3: CASTELVINEQFF. The CDR3 DNA reads as TGTGCCAGCACCGAATTGGTTATTAATGAGCAGTTCTTC.